This T cell receptor beta chain was recorded in a study of T cells after posttransplantation cyclophosphamide. Study-level findings and limits: TRB overlap between skin or GI tissue T cells and blood was limited.

Only in-frame clones appear in the TCRdb table, and some are missing; sequencing was by immunoSEQ multiplex PCR. The sample has approximately 26,000 clones, 86% seen once. Germline CDR1 and CDR2: MNHEY and SVGAGI. The V and J ends lost 0 bases and 8 bases respectively, with 13 bases between them. This CDR3 spans 14 amino acids. In the case of this clone: The target antigen is unknown.

The receptor comes from a man aged 45 to 65. The sample comprised PBMCs. The chain recombines TRBV6-5 with TRBJ1-2; TRBD1 might be the D (5 bases). CDR3 region: CASSYSGLRDGYTF. CDR3 nucleotides: TGTGCCAGCAGTTACTCGGGGTTGCGGGACGGCTACACCTTC.